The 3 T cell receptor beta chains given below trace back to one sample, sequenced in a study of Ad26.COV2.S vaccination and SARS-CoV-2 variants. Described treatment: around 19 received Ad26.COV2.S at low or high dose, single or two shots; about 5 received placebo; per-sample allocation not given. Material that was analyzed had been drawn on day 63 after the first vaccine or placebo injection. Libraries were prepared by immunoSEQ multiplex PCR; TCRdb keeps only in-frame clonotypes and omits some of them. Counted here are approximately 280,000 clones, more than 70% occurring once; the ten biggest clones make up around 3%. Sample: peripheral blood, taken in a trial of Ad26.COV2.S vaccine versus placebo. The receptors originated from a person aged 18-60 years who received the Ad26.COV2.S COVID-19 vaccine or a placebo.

This CDR3 reads CASSSKGTVSEETQYF. As DNA, the CDR3 is TGCGCCAGCAGTTCCAAGGGGACAGTTTCCGAAGAGACCCAGTACTTC. The chain employs TRBV5-1 and TRBJ2-5; 7 bases align to TRBD1. CDR1 and CDR2 (germline): SGHRS, YFSETQ. V trimming: 5 bases; J trimming: 3 bases; junction bases outside the gene matches: 13. This CDR3 has 16 amino acids.

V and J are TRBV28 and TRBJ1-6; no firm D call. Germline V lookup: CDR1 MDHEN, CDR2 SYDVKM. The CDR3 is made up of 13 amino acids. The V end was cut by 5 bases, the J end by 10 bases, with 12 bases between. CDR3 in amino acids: CASSTSKLSPLHF. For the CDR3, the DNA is TGTGCCAGCAGTACCTCCAAGCTGTCACCCCTCCACTTT.

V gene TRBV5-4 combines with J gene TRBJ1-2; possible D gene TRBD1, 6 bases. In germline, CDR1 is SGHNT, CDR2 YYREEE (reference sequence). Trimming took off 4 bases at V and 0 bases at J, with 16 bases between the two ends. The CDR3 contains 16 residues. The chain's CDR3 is CASSTPDRLANYGYTF. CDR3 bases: TGTGCCAGCAGCACCCCTGACAGGCTGGCTAACTATGGCTACACCTTC. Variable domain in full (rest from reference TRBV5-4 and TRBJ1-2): ETGVTQSPTHLIKTRGQQVTLRCSSQSGHNTVSWYQQALGQGPQFIFQYYREEENGRGNFPPRFSGLQFPNYSSELNVNALELDDSALYLCASSTPDRLANYGYTFGSGTRLTVV.